This is a list of T cell receptor beta chains from one sample in a study of prognosis after radiotherapy for stage I lung cancer. MiXCR, applied by TCRdb to the multiplex PCR reads, yields one record per CDR3 protein. The repertoire includes 13,000 or so distinct CDR3 sequences, approximately 47% of them detected once, and about a quarter sits in the top ten. Sequencing used PBMCs, obtained before or after stereotactic body radiation therapy (not recorded which). The receptor set was obtained from a donor of 50 years or more with non-small cell lung cancer. The CDR3 runs from the conserved cysteine through the conserved F or W. D genes are given only for firm matches. A row's size may be missing; if present it is once, few, many or a size class.

medium-sized	-	TRBV4-1	TRBJ1-4	CASSQIKGANEKLFF	TGCGCCAGCAGCCAAATCAAGGGTGCTAATGAAAAACTGTTTTTT
-	TRBD1	TRBV6-2/TRBV6-3	TRBJ1-5	CAAAQGGYQPQHF	TGTGCCGCTGCGCAGGGGGGGTATCAGCCCCAGCATTTT
once	-	TRBV6-2/TRBV6-3	TRBJ2-2	CASSPDYHGELFF	TGTGCCAGCAGCCCCGACTATCACGGGGAGCTGTTTTTT
medium-sized	-	TRBV20-1	TRBJ1-2	CSARGRNYGYTF	TGCAGTGCTAGAGGCAGGAACTATGGCTACACCTTC
medium-sized	-	TRBV20-1	TRBJ2-7	CSAHGIRASTYEQYF	TGCAGTGCTCATGGGATACGGGCGTCTACCTACGAGCAGTACTTC
medium-sized	-	TRBV7-9	TRBJ2-7	CASSSGPPDYEQYF	TGTGCCAGCAGCTCGGGACCCCCTGACTACGAGCAGTACTTC
-	-	TRBV7-2	TRBJ2-3	CASLGSLPDTQYF	TGTGCCAGCTTAGGGAGTTTGCCAGATACGCAGTATTTT
many	-	TRBV3-1	TRBJ2-1	CASSPTGRILQLFF	TGTGCCAGCAGTCCTACCGGGAGAATCCTGCAGCTGTTCTTC
-	TRBD2	TRBV6-1	TRBJ2-1	CASSEPYAGRTSRGTNEQFF	TGTGCCAGCAGTGAACCCTACGCGGGCCGGACTAGCCGGGGGACAAATGAGCAGTTCTTC
few	TRBD2	TRBV7-6	TRBJ2-1	CASSSLTSGRALDEQFF	TGTGCCAGCAGCTCCCTGACTAGCGGGAGGGCCTTGGATGAGCAGTTCTTC
medium-sized	TRBD2	TRBV5-1	TRBJ2-2	CASSDVGGKTGELFF	TGCGCCAGCAGCGACGTCGGGGGGAAAACCGGGGAGCTGTTTTTT
once	TRBD2	TRBV9	TRBJ2-7	CASSIGRLAGGVEQYF	TGTGCCAGCAGCATAGGCCGACTAGCGGGAGGAGTCGAGCAGTACTTC
-	TRBD2	TRBV7-2	TRBJ2-1	CASSLVGGTEQF	TGTGCCAGCAGCTTAGTGGGGGGGACTGAGCAGTTC
-	TRBD1	TRBV6-8	TRBJ2-2	CASSLRTGSTGELFF	TGTGCCAGCAGTCTCCGGACAGGGTCCACCGGGGAGCTCTTTTTT
medium-sized	-	TRBV2	TRBJ2-1	CASSDTRGNEQFF	TGTGCCAGCAGTGACACACGGGGCAATGAGCAGTTCTTC
many	TRBD1	TRBV7-2	TRBJ2-1	CASSRKQGSSYNEQFF	TGTGCCAGCAGCCGAAAACAGGGGAGCTCCTACAATGAGCAGTTCTTC
many	TRBD2	TRBV6-5	TRBJ2-4	CASSFASGTIQNIQYF	TGTGCCAGCAGTTTCGCGTCCGGGACTATTCAAAACATTCAGTACTTC
medium-sized	-	TRBV28	TRBJ1-5	CASSHQRQPQHF	TGTGCCAGCAGTCATCAACGTCAGCCCCAGCATTTT
-	-	TRBV11-2	TRBJ2-5	CASSRGEAQYF	TGTGCCAGCAGCAGGGGGGAGGCCCAGTACTTC
-	TRBD1	TRBV5-1	TRBJ2-3	CASSLEQGATDTQYF	TGCGCCAGCAGCTTGGAACAGGGGGCAACAGATACGCAGTATTTT
many	-	TRBV29-1	TRBJ2-1	CSVDAGLGDNEQFF	TGCAGCGTTGATGCAGGGTTGGGAGACAATGAGCAGTTCTTC
many	-	TRBV29-1	TRBJ1-1	CSAPAGPGGGANTEAFF	TGCAGCGCCCCAGCAGGACCAGGAGGAGGCGCGAACACTGAAGCTTTCTTT
-	TRBD2	TRBV27	TRBJ2-7	CASSLGTSGPLGAYEQYF	TGTGCCAGCAGTTTAGGGACTAGCGGGCCCCTGGGGGCCTACGAGCAGTACTTC
-	-	TRBV4-3	TRBJ1-3	CASSQDLGASGNTIYF	TGCGCCAGCAGCCAAGATTTGGGGGCGAGTGGAAACACCATATATTTT
-	TRBD1	TRBV15	TRBJ2-2	CATSRGAPGGGQGELFF	TGTGCCACCAGCAGAGGGGCTCCAGGGGGCGGCCAGGGGGAGCTGTTTTTT
-	-	TRBV9	TRBJ2-7	CASSVEGVNYEQYF	TGTGCCAGCAGCGTAGAGGGAGTTAACTACGAGCAGTACTTC
many	TRBD1	TRBV28	TRBJ1-1	CASSPRTGLWAFF	TGTGCCAGCAGTCCTCGGACAGGCTTGTGGGCTTTCTTT
-	TRBD2	TRBV20-1	TRBJ2-7	CSAPTSGNLYEQYF	TGCAGTGCTCCGACTAGCGGGAATCTCTACGAGCAGTACTTC
-	-	TRBV28	TRBJ1-4	CASSPWGTNEKLFF	TGTGCCAGCAGTCCCTGGGGAACTAATGAAAAACTGTTTTTT
-	-	TRBV12-3/TRBV12-4	TRBJ2-2	CASTALANTGELFF	TGTGCCAGCACCGCCTTGGCGAACACCGGGGAGCTGTTTTTT
-	-	TRBV6-2/TRBV6-3	TRBJ1-5	CASSYGAEYQPQHF	TGTGCCAGCAGTTACGGGGCAGAGTATCAGCCCCAGCATTTT
-	-	TRBV4-1	TRBJ2-3	CASSQDFGGFSDTQYF	TGCGCCAGCAGCCAAGATTTTGGGGGATTCTCAGATACGCAGTATTTT
many	-	TRBV12-3/TRBV12-4	TRBJ2-1	CASSLARVGNEQFF	TGTGCCAGCAGTCTCGCCCGGGTGGGGAATGAGCAGTTCTTC
medium-sized	-	TRBV30	TRBJ2-6	CAWRNSRGNSGANVLTF	TGTGCCTGGAGAAATTCAAGGGGAAACTCTGGGGCCAACGTCCTGACTTTC
medium-sized	TRBD1	TRBV20-1	TRBJ1-1	CSARKGQSNTEAFF	TGCAGTGCTCGGAAGGGACAGAGTAACACTGAAGCTTTCTTT
medium-sized	-	TRBV4-1	TRBJ1-4	CASSQTLGEKLFF	TGCGCCAGCAGCCAAACGCTCGGGGAAAAACTGTTTTTT
many	TRBD2	TRBV18	TRBJ2-1	CASSPPSDRGDEQFF	TGTGCCAGCTCACCACCCTCGGACCGGGGGGATGAGCAGTTCTTC
-	-	TRBV5-5	TRBJ2-7	CASSLRVHSSYEQYF	TGTGCCAGCAGCTTGCGGGTCCACAGCTCCTACGAGCAGTACTTC
many	-	TRBV10-3	TRBJ2-3	CAISALRAQTPDTQYF	TGTGCCATCAGTGCTCTCCGGGCCCAGACCCCAGATACGCAGTATTTT
-	TRBD2	TRBV7-6	TRBJ2-1	CASSLEASGSYEQFF	TGTGCCAGCAGCTTAGAGGCTAGCGGGAGCTATGAGCAGTTCTTC
-	-	TRBV5-5	TRBJ2-3	CASSFSGTTDTQYF	TGTGCCAGCAGCTTTTCGGGGACCACAGATACGCAGTATTTT
-	-	TRBV11-2	TRBJ2-7	CASSLDSLNYEQYF	TGTGCCAGCAGCTTAGATTCCCTTAATTACGAGCAGTACTTC
once	TRBD1	TRBV6-1	TRBJ1-2	CASSPGQGMRYTF	TGTGCCAGCAGTCCCGGACAGGGTATGCGCTACACCTTC
many	TRBD2	TRBV19	TRBJ2-1	CASSIGGTGGGQFF	TGTGCCAGTAGTATCGGAGGGACCGGGGGGGGGCAGTTCTTC
few	-	TRBV3-1	TRBJ1-2	CASSRGGAMQGYTF	TGTGCCAGCAGCCGCGGAGGCGCTATGCAGGGCTACACCTTC
many	-	TRBV20-1	TRBJ1-4	CSARSPRESNEKLFF	TGCAGTGCCCGATCCCCCAGGGAATCCAATGAAAAACTGTTTTTT
many	TRBD2	TRBV19	TRBJ2-3	CASSIPQASGESDTQYF	TGTGCCAGTAGTATCCCTCAGGCTAGCGGGGAGTCAGATACGCAGTATTTT
many	-	TRBV5-6	TRBJ1-2	CASSLDGGLNGYTF	TGTGCCAGCAGCTTGGACGGTGGGTTGAACGGCTACACCTTC
-	-	TRBV6-1	TRBJ2-3	CASRFIRVTDTQYF	TGTGCCAGCAGGTTCATAAGGGTCACAGATACGCAGTATTTT
-	TRBD2	TRBV6-2/TRBV6-3	TRBJ2-1	CASSEFGRTNNEQFF	TGTGCCAGCAGTGAATTCGGGAGGACCAACAATGAGCAGTTCTTC
-	-	TRBV19	TRBJ2-7	CASSIGYYRRGDYEHYF	TGTGCCAGTAGTATTGGTTACTACCGGAGAGGCGACTACGAGCACTACTTC
-	-	TRBV7-9	TRBJ2-7	CASSPRGRGTTKQYF	TGTGCCAGCAGCCCGCGGGGGCGGGGTACTACGAAGCAGTACTTC
many	TRBD2	TRBV25-1	TRBJ2-4	CASSPGGVLDIQYF	TGTGCCAGCAGCCCGGGGGGGGTCTTGGACATTCAGTACTTC
medium-sized	TRBD2	TRBV20-1	TRBJ2-3	CSAGLAGADTQYF	TGCAGTGCTGGACTAGCGGGGGCAGATACGCAGTATTTT
-	TRBD2	TRBV12-3/TRBV12-4	TRBJ2-1	CASRGPGGTYNEQFF	TGTGCCAGCAGGGGGCCGGGAGGGACTTACAATGAGCAGTTCTTC
-	-	TRBV7-8	TRBJ1-5	CASSLEAGAQPQHF	TGTGCCAGCAGCTTAGAGGCAGGAGCCCAGCCCCAGCATTTT